This TCR beta chain was obtained from a study of beta chain features in type 1 diabetes. Study details: Similarity in age, gender and cell yields was seen between patients and healthy donors. Findings and caveats of the study: Equally in patients and controls, shorter templates might have been favored by PCR. More deletions and fewer insertions at VDJ junctions were seen in type 1 diabetes patients. All four CD4+ subsets from Type 1 diabetes patients carried moderately but significantly shorter TCRB CDR3s.

Expressed TCRB transcripts got sequenced, as all isolated RNA was reverse transcribed. Each sample of naive, central memory or regulatory T cells had, on average, roughly 3.5 million reads. Data came from immunoSEQ multiplex PCR; TCRdb stores just in-frame clones and leaves some out. Of approximately 250,000 clones listed, 15% to 20% were seen once; the top ten hold approximately 0.086%. The CDR3 covers 16 residues. Per the germline V gene, CDR1 is MNHEY and CDR2 is SVGAGI. Unmatched junction bases numbered 6, after V lost 4 bases and J lost 4 bases. The sample holds a few counts of this clone. Its specificity is unknown.

The material sequenced was naive CD4+ T cells from blood. The clonotype was recovered from a man aged 30 to 45 with type 1 diabetes. The chain joins TRBV6-5 to TRBJ2-6; 8 nucleotides line up with TRBD1. In DNA, the CDR3 is TGTGCCAGCAGTTCGCAGGGGGCAGACGGGGCCAACGTCCTGACTTTC. Its translation is CASSSQGADGANVLTF.